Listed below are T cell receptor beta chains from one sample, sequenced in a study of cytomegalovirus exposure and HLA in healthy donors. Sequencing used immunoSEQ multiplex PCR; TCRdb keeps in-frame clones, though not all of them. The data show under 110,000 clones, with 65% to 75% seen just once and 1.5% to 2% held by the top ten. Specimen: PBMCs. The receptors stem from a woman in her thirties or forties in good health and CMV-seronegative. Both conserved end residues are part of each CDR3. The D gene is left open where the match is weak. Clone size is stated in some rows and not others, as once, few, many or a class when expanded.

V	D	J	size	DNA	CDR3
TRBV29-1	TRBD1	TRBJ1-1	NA	TGCAGCGTAGCCCGTAATGGACAGGGAATCCCTGAAGCTTTCTTT	CSVARNGQGIPEAFF
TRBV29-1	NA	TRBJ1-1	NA	TGCAGCACACGGCCCCCCGAAGGGGCTGGGACTGAAGCTTTCTTT	CSTRPPEGAGTEAFF
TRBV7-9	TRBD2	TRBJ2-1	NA	TGTGCCAGCAGCCCGAAGACTAGCGGGATATATGGTGAGCAGTTCTTC	CASSPKTSGIYGEQFF
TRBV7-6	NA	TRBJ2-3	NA	TGTGCCAGCAGGGTGACACCGAGCACAGATACGCAGTATTTT	CASRVTPSTDTQYF
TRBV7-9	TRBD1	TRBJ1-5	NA	TGTGCCAGCAGTTACGGGACAGCGACCAATGATCAGCCCCAGCATTTT	CASSYGTATNDQPQHF
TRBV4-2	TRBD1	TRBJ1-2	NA	TGTGCCAGCAGCCAGGCGAACAGGGGTTCCTCATATGGCTACACCTTC	CASSQANRGSSYGYTF
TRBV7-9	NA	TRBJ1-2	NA	TGTGCCAGCAGCTTACCAGGGCGTTTGGGGACTAACTATGGCTACACCTTC	CASSLPGRLGTNYGYTF
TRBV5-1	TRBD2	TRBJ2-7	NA	TGCGCCAGCAGCCTTCTAGCGGGAGCGGGCAACGAGCAGTACTTC	CASSLLAGAGNEQYF
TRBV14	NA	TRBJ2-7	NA	TGTGCCAGCAGCCAAGGCCCCCCCAGGGCTAACCCCGGGGGCTACGAGCAGTACTTC	CASSQGPPRANPGGYEQYF
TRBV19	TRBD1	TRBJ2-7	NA	TGTGCCAGTAGTATCCGCGGGACAGGGGGATACGAGCAGTACTTC	CASSIRGTGGYEQYF
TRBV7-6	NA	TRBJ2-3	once	TGTGCCAGCAGCCTTCCGGGCGGGGAGGCGGGCCGTAGCACAGATACGCAGTATTTT	CASSLPGGEAGRSTDTQYF
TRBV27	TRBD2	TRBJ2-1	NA	TGTGCCAGCAGTTTTAGCGGGGGGGCCTTGAATGAGCAGTTCTTC	CASSFSGGALNEQFF
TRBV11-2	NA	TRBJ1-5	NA	TGTGCCAGCAGCTTAGCCGGGTATAGCAATCAGCCCCAGCATTTT	CASSLAGYSNQPQHF
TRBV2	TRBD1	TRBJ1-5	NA	TGTGCCAGCAGTGAATCCGGACAGGGTAGCAATCAGCCCCAGCATTTT	CASSESGQGSNQPQHF
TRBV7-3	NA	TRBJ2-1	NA	TGTGCCAGCAGCTGGGGCACTAGCTCGTGGTACAATGAGCAGTTCTTC	CASSWGTSSWYNEQFF
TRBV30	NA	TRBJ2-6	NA	TGTGCCAGAAGGGGTTCTGGGGCCAACGTCCTGACTTTC	CARRGSGANVLTF
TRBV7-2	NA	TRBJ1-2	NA	TGTGCCAGCAGCCCGTCACAGGGAGGCTACACCTTC	CASSPSQGGYTF
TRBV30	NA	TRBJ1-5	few	TGTGCCTGGAGTGTAGGGCAGGGTGTCAATCAGCCCCAGCATTTT	CAWSVGQGVNQPQHF
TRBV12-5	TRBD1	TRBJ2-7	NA	TGTGCTAGTGGTAGAGACCGGGACAGGGGGCTCTACGAGCAGTACTTC	CASGRDRDRGLYEQYF
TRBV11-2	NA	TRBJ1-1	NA	TGTGCCAGCAGCTTAGGGCCCCTCGGGGCTGAAGCTTTCTTT	CASSLGPLGAEAFF
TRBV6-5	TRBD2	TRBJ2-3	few	TGTGCCAGCAGTCCCACTAGCGGGGGAGATACGCAGTATTTT	CASSPTSGGDTQYF
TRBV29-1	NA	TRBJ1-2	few	TGCAGCGTTGGCGGCCTGAGGGGCTACACCTTC	CSVGGLRGYTF
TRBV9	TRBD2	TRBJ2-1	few	TGTGCCAGCAGCGGAGCGGGAGGGCCCCTCAATGAGCAGTTCTTC	CASSGAGGPLNEQFF
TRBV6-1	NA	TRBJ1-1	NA	TGTGCCAGCAGTGAACGTAGCGAAGCTTTCTTT	CASSERSEAFF
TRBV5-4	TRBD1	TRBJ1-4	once	TGTGCCAGCAGCCTGGACAGGAAGAATGAAAAACTGTTTTTT	CASSLDRKNEKLFF
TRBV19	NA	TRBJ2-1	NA	TGTGCCAGTAGCCCCCGCCAGGGGGGTGAGCAGTTCTTC	CASSPRQGGEQFF
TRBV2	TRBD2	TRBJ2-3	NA	TGTGCCAGCAGAAAACTGTCTAGCGGACGCACAGATACGCAGTATTTT	CASRKLSSGRTDTQYF
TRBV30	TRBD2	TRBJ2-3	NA	TGTGCCTGGAGTGCGTCCCGGACTAGCGACACAGATACGCAGTATTTT	CAWSASRTSDTDTQYF
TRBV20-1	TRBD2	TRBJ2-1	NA	TGCAGTGCTTCTGGACTAGGACTAGTCTTC	CSASGLGLVF
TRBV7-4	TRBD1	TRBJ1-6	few	TGTGCCAGCAGCCTGGCCGGGGGGACAGGTAATTCACCCCTCCACTTT	CASSLAGGTGNSPLHF
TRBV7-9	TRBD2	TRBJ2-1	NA	TGTTCCAGCAGCCTCACTAGCGACTCCTACAATGAGCAGTTCTTC	CSSSLTSDSYNEQFF
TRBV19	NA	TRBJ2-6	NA	TGTGCCAGTAGGGATTCGGGCTCTGGGGCCAACGTCCTGACTTTC	CASRDSGSGANVLTF
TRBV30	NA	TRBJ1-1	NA	TGTGCCTGGAGTCCAGGAGGGTCTGAAGCTTTCTTT	CAWSPGGSEAFF
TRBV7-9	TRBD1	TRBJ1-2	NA	TGTGCCAGCAGCTTAGAGGGGACAGCATATGGCTACACCTTC	CASSLEGTAYGYTF
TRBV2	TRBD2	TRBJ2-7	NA	TGTGCCAGCAGTGAAATGGGACTAGCATCCCATCCATGGTACTTC	CASSEMGLASHPWYF
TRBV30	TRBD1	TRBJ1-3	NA	TGTGCCTGGAGGGACAGGGGTCGGGGAAACACCATATATTTT	CAWRDRGRGNTIYF
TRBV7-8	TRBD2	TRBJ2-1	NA	TGTGCCAGCAGCTTAGCGGGACTAGCGGGCCCAAACAATGAGCAGTTCTTC	CASSLAGLAGPNNEQFF
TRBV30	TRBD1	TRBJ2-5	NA	TGTGCCTGGAGTGTACTTACAGGGGGGGAGACCCAGTACTTC	CAWSVLTGGETQYF
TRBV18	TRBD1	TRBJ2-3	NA	TGTGCCAGCTCACCCACCCGACAGGGGGCGCAGGGTACGCAGTATTTT	CASSPTRQGAQGTQYF
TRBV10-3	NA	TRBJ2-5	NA	TGTGCCATCAGTGATTTGGGGGCAGGGACCCAGTACTTC	CAISDLGAGTQYF
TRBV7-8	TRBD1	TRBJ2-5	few	TGTGCCAGCAGCCAAAACAGGGGGCAGGGAGAGACCCAGTACTTC	CASSQNRGQGETQYF
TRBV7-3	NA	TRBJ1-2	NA	TGTGCCAGCAGCTACAGGGAGTGGTCTACTGGCTACACCTTC	CASSYREWSTGYTF
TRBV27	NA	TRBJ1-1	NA	TGTGCCAGCAGCTTGGGGGGGATTACTGAAGCTTTCTTT	CASSLGGITEAFF
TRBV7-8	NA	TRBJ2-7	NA	TGTGCCAGCAGCTTAGCCCAGGTTGGCTCCTACGAGCAGTACTTC	CASSLAQVGSYEQYF